A selection of T cell receptor beta chains follows, all from one sample in a study of blood T cell repertoires in COVID-19. Assay: immunoSEQ multiplex PCR; the TCRdb copy retains only in-frame clones and omits some. Of approximately 340,000 clones in the sample, around 80% were seen once. Sequenced input: peripheral blood. The origin of the receptors is a man under 40 with active or convalescent COVID-19. Each CDR3 is given with its conserved first and last residue. Fields, in order: clone size, D gene, V gene, J gene, CDR3 protein, CDR3 DNA. A D gene is named only where the DNA matches it firmly. Some rows have no size entry. The others give once, few or many, or a class for an expanded clone.

>.|.|TRBV5-6|TRBJ2-5
CASSLAAGYQETQYF
TGTGCCAGCAGCTTGGCGGCAGGGTACCAAGAGACCCAGTACTTC
>.|TRBD2|TRBV6-6|TRBJ2-3
CASSYPPQRGADTQYF
TGTGCCAGCAGTTACCCCCCACAGCGGGGAGCAGATACGCAGTATTTT
>.|TRBD1|TRBV7-9|TRBJ2-7
CASSFGRGQDEQYF
TGTGCCAGCAGCTTCGGCAGGGGGCAGGACGAGCAGTACTTC
>.|TRBD2|TRBV7-6|TRBJ2-5
CASSFGLAGGEAETQYF
TGTGCCAGCAGCTTTGGACTAGCGGGGGGTGAGGCGGAGACCCAGTACTTC
>.|.|TRBV30|TRBJ2-7
CAWSVVGERFYF
TGTGCCTGGAGTGTCGTCGGGGAGCGATTTTACTTC
>few|TRBD2|TRBV27|TRBJ2-5
CASSVTSGQETQYF
TGTGCCAGCAGTGTGACTAGCGGACAAGAGACCCAGTACTTC
>.|.|TRBV7-9|TRBJ1-4
CASSQQALGNEKLFF
TGTGCCAGCAGCCAGCAGGCCCTCGGTAATGAAAAACTGTTTTTT
>.|.|TRBV5-6|TRBJ2-7
CASSLGGNTVSYEQYF
TGTGCCAGCAGCTTGGGAGGCAATACGGTCTCCTACGAGCAGTACTTC
>.|.|TRBV7-2|TRBJ1-6
CASSLIRARRSSPLHF
TGTGCCAGCAGCTTAATCCGTGCCAGGCGTAGTTCACCCCTCCACTTT
>.|.|TRBV11-2|TRBJ1-2
CASSSDSVGYTF
TGTGCCAGCAGCTCGGACAGTGTTGGCTACACCTTC
>.|TRBD2|TRBV29-1|TRBJ2-1
CSVEGELAGGSQFF
TGCAGCGTTGAGGGTGAACTAGCGGGAGGGTCGCAGTTCTTC
>.|TRBD1|TRBV7-7|TRBJ2-2
CASSRQGNTGELFF
TGTGCCAGCAGCCGACAGGGGAACACCGGGGAGCTGTTTTTT
>once|.|TRBV6-5|TRBJ1-5
CASKPQGRDQPQHF
TGTGCCAGCAAACCCCAGGGTAGGGATCAGCCCCAGCATTTT
>.|.|TRBV30|TRBJ1-4
CAWSLTPSGEKLFF
TGTGCCTGGAGTCTAACCCCATCGGGTGAAAAACTGTTTTTT
>.|TRBD2|TRBV10-3|TRBJ2-1
CAISEKREVGNKNEQFF
TGTGCCATCAGTGAGAAGCGGGAGGTAGGTAACAAGAATGAGCAGTTCTTC
>.|.|TRBV5-8|TRBJ2-3
CASSLDGTSGTDTQYF
TGTGCCAGCAGCTTGGATGGGACATCGGGCACAGATACGCAGTATTTT
>.|.|TRBV6-5|TRBJ1-2
CASSYSGSGGQGYTF
TGTGCCAGCAGTTACTCCGGATCTGGCGGGCAGGGCTACACCTTC
>.|TRBD1|TRBV6-5|TRBJ2-3
CASSRQGFTDTQYF
TGTGCCAGCAGTCGACAGGGGTTCACAGATACGCAGTATTTT
>.|TRBD1|TRBV7-9|TRBJ1-3
CASSRTSDRGRGNTIYF
TGTGCCAGCAGCCGAACCTCGGACAGGGGACGTGGAAACACCATATATTTT
>.|.|TRBV5-6|TRBJ1-1
CASSPAGPVTEAFF
TGTGCCAGCAGCCCGGCGGGCCCCGTCACTGAAGCTTTCTTT
>.|TRBD2|TRBV6-1|TRBJ2-3
CASSEAAGAGLDTQYF
TGTGCCAGCAGTGAAGCAGCGGGAGCAGGCCTAGATACGCAGTATTTT
>.|.|TRBV30|TRBJ2-2
CAWTGSGAGELFF
TGTGCCTGGACGGGTAGCGGAGCCGGGGAGCTGTTTTTT
>.|TRBD2|TRBV19|TRBJ2-7
CASSLASGSPEQYF
TGTGCCAGTTCCCTGGCTAGCGGGAGTCCCGAGCAGTACTTC
>.|.|TRBV5-1|TRBJ2-7
CASSLASVSEQYF
TGCGCCAGCAGCTTGGCGTCGGTATCCGAGCAGTACTTC
>.|.|TRBV2|TRBJ1-1
CASSIYLQGSGSGAFF
TGTGCCAGCAGTATTTATCTACAGGGTTCGGGATCCGGGGCTTTCTTT
>few|TRBD2|TRBV5-1|TRBJ2-1
CASSLNAGLASGSEQFF
TGCGCCAGCAGCCTCAACGCGGGACTAGCGAGTGGGAGTGAGCAGTTCTTC
>.|.|TRBV19|TRBJ1-6
CASRGARFSYNSPLHF
TGTGCCAGTAGGGGGGCCCGATTCTCCTATAATTCACCCCTCCACTTT
>.|TRBD2|TRBV28|TRBJ2-1
CASSSPGLGRNEQFF
TGTGCCAGCAGTTCCCCTGGACTAGGAAGGAATGAGCAGTTCTTC
>.|TRBD2|TRBV7-3|TRBJ2-6
CASSPGTSSGANVLTF
TGTGCCAGCAGCCCCGGGACTAGCTCTGGGGCCAACGTCCTGACTTTC
>few|.|TRBV9|TRBJ1-1
CASSVSPEGNTEAFF
TGTGCCAGCAGCGTATCCCCCGAGGGGAACACTGAAGCTTTCTTT
>.|.|TRBV19|TRBJ1-3
CASSIFSTEAGNTIYF
TGTGCCAGTAGTATTTTCTCGACGGAGGCTGGAAACACCATATATTTT
>.|.|TRBV19|TRBJ1-1
CASRPTPKNTEAFF
TGTGCCAGTAGGCCGACACCTAAGAACACTGAAGCTTTCTTT
>.|TRBD1|TRBV5-5|TRBJ1-4
CASSPTRDSFNEKLFF
TGTGCCAGCAGCCCCACGCGGGACAGTTTTAATGAAAAACTGTTTTTT
>once|TRBD2|TRBV7-2|TRBJ2-3
CASSTTSGPGGTQYF
TGTGCCAGCAGCACGACTAGCGGTCCGGGTGGTACGCAGTATTTT
>.|.|TRBV3-1/TRBV3-2|TRBJ2-3
CASSMGRERTQYF
TGTGCCAGCAGCATGGGCCGGGAGCGGACGCAGTATTTT
>.|TRBD1|TRBV19|TRBJ1-5
CASSIETGGGPQHF
TGTGCCAGTAGTATAGAGACAGGGGGCGGTCCCCAGCATTTT
>.|TRBD2|TRBV28|TRBJ2-1
CASSFGTTYNEQFF
TGTGCCAGCAGTTTCGGGACTACCTACAATGAGCAGTTCTTC
>.|TRBD1|TRBV28|TRBJ2-5
CASSRTGGIRETQYF
TGTGCCAGCAGCCGGACAGGGGGCATTAGAGAGACCCAGTACTTC
>few|.|TRBV6-6|TRBJ2-7
CASSYSTVGAWEQYF
TGTGCCAGCAGTTACTCGACTGTTGGGGCCTGGGAGCAGTACTTC